This T cell receptor (beta chain) was sequenced in a study of blood T cell repertoires in COVID-19. In the study overall: Acute and convalescent COVID-19 specimens originated in the United States, Italy and Spain. The cDNA or gDNA used as material had been derived from T cells, B-cell-depleted T cells, or PBMCs.

Germline V CDR1 and CDR2: SGHNT, YYREEE (reference sequence). The CDR3 is 18 residues long. V was clipped by 0 bases and J by 0 bases, with 16 bases between them. Methods used by the authors: For nucleated cells, counts were estimated from reference gene primer amplification. Clones were read by immunoSEQ multiplex PCR, and TCRdb kept only the in-frame ones, dropping some. V, J and clone size reflect that table, while D and trimming were determined from the DNA. The repertoire holds about 200,000 clones, with roughly 75% as singletons. The sequencing input was peripheral blood. The rearrangement joins TRBV5-4 to TRBJ1-3; D not resolved. The sequence came from a woman in her 70s with acute or convalescent COVID-19. CDR3: CASSLGIETGVSGNTIYF. The CDR3 region has the DNA TGTGCCAGCAGCTTGGGGATCGAAACCGGAGTCTCTGGAAACACCATATATTTT.